This T cell receptor beta chain was recorded in a study of cytomegalovirus exposure and HLA in healthy donors. General study findings and limits: Some V segments, including TRBV6-2 and TRBV6-3, were excluded as indistinguishable. Roughly uniform depth of sequencing across donors was assumed in presence/absence analyses.

The study sampled nominally healthy donors, though unrecorded immune exposures were likely. V gave up 7 bases and J gave up 2 bases, with 17 bases separating them. This CDR3 has 14 residues. Per germline, CDR1 SQVTM and CDR2 ANQGSEA. As to this clone: Its cognate antigen is unknown.

A multiplex PCR was run with 60 Vbeta primers and 13 Jbeta primers. Repertoires were generated with immunoSEQ multiplex PCR, while TCRdb's copy carries only in-frame clones and drops some. Of roughly 120,000 clones listed, under 80% are singletons. The rearrangement uses TRBV29-1 and TRBJ1-1; D not certain. The clonotype comes from a woman between 45 and 65 years old in good health and CMV-seropositive. The specimen sequenced was PBMCs. CDR3 coding DNA: TGCAGCGCCGGTCGCGCCAATACTAACACTGAAGCTTTCTTT. Protein product: CSAGRANTNTEAFF.